This T cell receptor beta chain was captured by sequencing in a study of blood T cell repertoires in COVID-19. The wider study: Sample material is recorded as cDNA or gDNA derived from T cells, B-cell-depleted T cells, or PBMCs.

Individuals aged roughly 18 to 95 years were recruited from approximately 24 US areas. Recovery meant two consecutive negative NP/OP PCR tests, professional clearance, or resolved symptoms. This clone was recorded only once. The method was immunoSEQ multiplex PCR; TCRdb's version includes in-frame clones alone and lacks a portion of them. Of a few hundred thousand clones listed, roughly 84% are singletons. Trimming cost V 3 bases and J 4 bases, with 13 bases left between them. From germline, CDR1 is MDHEN and CDR2 SYDVKM. The CDR3 is 15 residues long. Material: PBMCs or T cells enriched from blood (not recorded which). This chain joins TRBV28 and TRBJ1-5; weak D call: TRBD1 (6 bases). The clonotype originates from a woman aged 25 to 39 who had recovered from COVID-19. The CDR3 DNA reads TGTGCCAGCAGTTTTGAGACAGGTGGTAATCAGCCCCAGCATTTT. Protein: CASSFETGGNQPQHF.